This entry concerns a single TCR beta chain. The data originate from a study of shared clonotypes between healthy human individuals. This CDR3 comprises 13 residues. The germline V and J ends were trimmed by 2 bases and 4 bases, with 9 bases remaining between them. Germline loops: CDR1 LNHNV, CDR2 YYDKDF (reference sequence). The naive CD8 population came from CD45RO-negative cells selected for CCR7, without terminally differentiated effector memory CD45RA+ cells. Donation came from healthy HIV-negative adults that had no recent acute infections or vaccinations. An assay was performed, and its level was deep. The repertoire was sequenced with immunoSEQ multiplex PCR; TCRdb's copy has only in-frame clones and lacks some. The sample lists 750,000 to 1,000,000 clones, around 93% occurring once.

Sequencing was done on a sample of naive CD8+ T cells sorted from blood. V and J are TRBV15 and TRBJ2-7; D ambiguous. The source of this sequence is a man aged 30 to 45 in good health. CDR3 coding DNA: TGTGCCACCAGCAGACCCGACGCGTACGAGCAGTACTTC. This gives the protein CATSRPDAYEQYF.